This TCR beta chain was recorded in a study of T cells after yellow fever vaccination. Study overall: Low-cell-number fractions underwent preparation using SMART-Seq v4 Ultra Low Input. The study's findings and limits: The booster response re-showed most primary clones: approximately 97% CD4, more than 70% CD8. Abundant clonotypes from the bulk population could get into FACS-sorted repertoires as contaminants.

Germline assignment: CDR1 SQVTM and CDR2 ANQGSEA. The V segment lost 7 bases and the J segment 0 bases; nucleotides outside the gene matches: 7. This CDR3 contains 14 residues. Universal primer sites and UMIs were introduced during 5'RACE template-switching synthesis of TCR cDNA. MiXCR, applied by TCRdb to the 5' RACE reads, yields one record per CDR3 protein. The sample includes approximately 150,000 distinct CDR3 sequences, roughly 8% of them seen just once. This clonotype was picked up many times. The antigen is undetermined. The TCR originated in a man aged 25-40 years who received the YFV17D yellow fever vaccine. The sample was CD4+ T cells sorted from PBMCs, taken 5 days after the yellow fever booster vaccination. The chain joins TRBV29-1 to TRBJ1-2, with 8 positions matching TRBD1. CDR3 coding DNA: TGCAGCGGAATTAGACAGGGGTCTAACTATGGCTACACCTTC. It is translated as CSGIRQGSNYGYTF.